This passage covers 24 T cell receptor beta chains from one sample sequenced in a study of T cells after posttransplantation cyclophosphamide. Treatment was busulfan-fludarabine conditioning, a marrow graft, and cyclophosphamide on days +3 and +4. Clones were sequenced by immunoSEQ multiplex PCR, and TCRdb holds only the in-frame ones, with some missing. The table lists 35,000 to 40,000 clones, roughly 73% of them singletons, with about 7.6% in the top ten. The sample was CD4+ T cells sorted from blood, taken roughly 1,900 days after a stem cell transplant with posttransplant cyclophosphamide. The source is a female patient aged 40-50 years who received an allogeneic stem cell transplant from a related donor, was CMV-positive, and had no GVHD. Some T cells may be supplied by the graft donor.

V usage is TRBV11-2 and J usage is TRBJ2-1; 10 bases match TRBD1. J gave up 9 bases and V 5 bases, and 10 bases lay outside the gene matches. Germline V CDR1 and CDR2: SGHAT, FQNNGV. There are 15 residues in the CDR3. Here the CDR3 reads CASSPGTGVWGEQFF. The CDR3 region has the DNA TGTGCCAGCAGCCCTGGGACAGGGGTGTGGGGTGAGCAGTTCTTC. Drawing the rest from reference TRBV11-2 and TRBJ2-1, the complete variable domain is EAGVAQSPRYKIIEKRQSVAFWCNPISGHATLYWYQQILGQGPKLLIQFQNNGVVDDSQLPKDRFSAERLKGVDSTLKIQPAKLEDSAVYLCASSPGTGVWGEQFFGPGTRLTVL.

This clone was seen once. The rearrangement links TRBV28 to TRBJ1-6, with D possibly being TRBD1 (6 bases). This CDR3 has 18 residues. V was shortened by 4 bases and J by 4 bases, with 20 bases between the two germline ends. In germline, CDR1 is MDHEN, CDR2 SYDVKM. The CDR3 region has the DNA TGTGCCAGCAGTTCGCAAGGACAGAAAACTCCTTATAATTCACCCCTCCACTTT. Translating gives CASSSQGQKTPYNSPLHF.

J is TRBJ1-2 and V is TRBV5-5; no definite D call. CDR1 SGHKS and CDR2 YYEKEE come from the germline V gene (reference sequence). The CDR3 is 13 residues long. V shed 1 base and J shed 7 bases, with 11 bases lying between them. The CDR3 coding sequence is TGTGCCAGCAGCTTGTCACAAATCCTTGGCTACACCTTC. Translated: CASSLSQILGYTF.

The V and J genes are TRBV21-1 and TRBJ1-4; the table assigns TRBD1, which was not confirmed against the DNA. TRBV21-1 is a listed pseudogene. The CDR3 has 16 amino acids. CDR3 region: CASSPEGRTGNEKLFF. The CDR3 nucleotides are TGTGCCAGCAGCCCGGAGGGAAGGACAGGGAATGAAAAACTGTTTTTT.

This clone was picked up a small number of times. The rearrangement joins TRBV5-1 to TRBJ2-2; 7 bases align to TRBD1. CDR3 size: 15 residues. The germline V gene has CDR1 SGHRS and CDR2 YFSETQ. J was trimmed by 6 bases and V by 4 bases; bases with no gene match: 9. CDR3 sequence: CASSVQRGQAGELFF. Here the CDR3 DNA reads TGCGCCAGCAGCGTTCAAAGGGGGCAGGCCGGGGAGCTGTTTTTT. The complete variable domain, with remaining parts taken from reference TRBV5-1 and TRBJ2-2, reads KAGVTQTPRYLIKTRGQQVTLSCSPISGHRSVSWYQQTPGQGLQFLFEYFSETQRNKGNFPGRFSGRQFSNSRSEMNVSTLELGDSALYLCASSVQRGQAGELFFGEGSRLTVL.

The rearrangement links TRBV2 to TRBJ2-1; 8 nucleotides align to TRBD1. V was pared by 6 bases and J by 9 bases, with 4 bases of the junction left unmatched. Germline-derived CDR1 and CDR2 are SNHLY and FYNNEI. This CDR3 is 12 amino acids long. The CDR3 bases are TGTGCCAGCAGCCGGACAGGGCCTGAGCAGTTCTTC. Amino acid sequence: CASSRTGPEQFF.

The J gene is TRBJ1-2, the V gene TRBV7-2; D is perhaps TRBD1 (6 bases). Germline-derived CDR1 and CDR2 are SGHTA and FQGNSA. Trimming took off 1 base at V and 2 bases at J, with 11 bases between the two ends. CDR3 length equals 15 residues. In DNA form, the CDR3 reads TGTGCCAGCAGCTTAGGGGGGGGCGGGAACTATGGCTACACCTTC. Protein product: CASSLGGGGNYGYTF.

The chain uses TRBV19 and TRBJ1-1; 8 bases match TRBD1. With V trimmed by 5 bases and J by 0 bases, 8 bases remained unmatched. This CDR3 comprises 16 residues. CDR1 and CDR2 (germline): LNHDA, SQIVND (reference sequence). The CDR3 reads CASSYGTGPMNTEAFF. In DNA form, the CDR3 reads TGTGCCAGTAGTTACGGGACAGGCCCCATGAACACTGAAGCTTTCTTT.

The rearrangement links TRBV19 to TRBJ1-2, with D perhaps TRBD1 (5 bases). The V and J ends lost 5 bases and 9 bases respectively, with 22 bases between them. CDR3 size: 15 residues. Germline V CDR1 and CDR2: LNHDA, SQIVND (reference sequence). CDR3 in DNA: TGTGCCAGTAGTTCCGACAGCGTCATCGGTAAGAGCTACACCTTC. Amino acids: CASSSDSVIGKSYTF.

As to this clone: At one end, the junction sequence differs from germline, possibly due to a read error. The chain carries TRBV7-9 and TRBJ1-2, with a tentative D call TRBD1 (5 bases). The CDR3 spans 16 residues. Germline CDR1 reads SEHNR; CDR2 reads FQNEAQ (reference sequence). CDR3 loop: CASSLATGRGNFGYTF. The CDR3 DNA follows: TGTGCCAGCAGCTTAGCGACGGGGCGCGGGAACTTTGGCTACACCTTC.

The V and J genes are TRBV2 and TRBJ2-7; TRBD1 is a possible D gene (6 bases). V dropped 5 bases and J dropped 1 base, with 15 bases sitting between them. The CDR3 loop spans 15 amino acids. The germline V gene has CDR1 SNHLY and CDR2 FYNNEI. This CDR3 reads CASSKEAGTSYEQYF. The DNA for the CDR3 is TGTGCCAGCAGTAAGGAAGCAGGGACATCCTACGAGCAGTACTTC.

The gene calls are TRBV6-1 and TRBJ2-4, with D hard to call. V dropped 6 bases and J dropped 4 bases, with 4 bases sitting between them. The CDR3 covers 11 residues. CDR1 and CDR2 from the germline V gene are MNHNS and SASEGT. Written as DNA, the CDR3 is TGTGCCAGCAGCCTAAAAAACATTCAGTACTTC. As protein: CASSLKNIQYF.

The J gene is TRBJ1-1, the V gene TRBV21-1; TRBD1 is taken as the D call from the table, unchecked against the DNA. TRBV21-1 is reported as a pseudogene. This CDR3 comprises 17 residues. CDR3 loop: CASSKPGQGWGNTEAFF. In DNA, the CDR3 is TGTGCCAGCAGCAAACCCGGACAGGGGTGGGGGAACACTGAAGCTTTCTTT.

The table lists this clone with a count of one. The chain carries TRBV15 and TRBJ2-5, with D unclear. The germline V gene encodes CDR1 LNHNV and CDR2 YYDKDF (reference sequence). The CDR3 totals 15 residues. V was pared by 0 bases and J by 5 bases, with 13 bases between. Written as DNA, the CDR3 is TGTGCCACCAGCAGAGATGCCGGTCAAACGGAGACCCAGTACTTC. Protein: CATSRDAGQTETQYF. Full variable domain (missing parts from reference TRBV15 and TRBJ2-5): DAMVIQNPRYQVTQFGKPVTLSCSQTLNHNVMYWYQQKSSQAPKLLFHYYDKDFNNEADTPDNFQSRRPNTSFCFLDIRSPGLGDTAMYLCATSRDAGQTETQYFGPGTRLLVL.

J is TRBJ1-4 and V is TRBV7-6; possible D gene TRBD1, 5 bases. Germline V lookup: CDR1 SGHVS, CDR2 FNYEAQ. V lost 1 base, J lost 7 bases, and 7 bases lay in between. The CDR3 runs 13 residues. This CDR3 reads CASSLGQFEKLFF. In nucleotides, the CDR3 is TGTGCCAGCAGCTTAGGACAGTTTGAAAAACTGTTTTTT.

This clone was picked up a small number of times. V gene TRBV18 combines with J gene TRBJ2-7; no definite D call. Germline assignment: CDR1 KGHSH and CDR2 LQKENI. The CDR3 has 12 residues. The ends were cut back, 4 bases at V and 6 bases at J, with 10 bases in the middle. The CDR3 reads CASSRERSEQYF. For the CDR3, the DNA is TGTGCCAGCTCACGAGAGAGGTCCGAGCAGTACTTC.

V is TRBV10-1 and J is TRBJ2-5; a possible D gene is TRBD1 (5 bases). This CDR3 spans 13 amino acids. Trimming took 2 bases from V and 1 from J, leaving 5 bases between them. Germline lookup yields CDR1 WNHNN and CDR2 SYGVQD (reference sequence). The CDR3 loop is CASSEDSQETQYF. The CDR3 DNA reads as TGCGCCAGCAGTGAGGACAGCCAAGAGACCCAGTACTTC.

The chain is built from TRBV9 and TRBJ1-2, with TRBD1 identical over 7 bases. Germline CDR1 SGDLS, CDR2 YYNGEE. CDR3 length: 14 residues. V was pared by 3 bases and J by 5 bases, with 7 bases of the junction left unmatched. In DNA, the CDR3 is TGTGCCAGCAGCGGGGGACAGACCCCTTATGGCTACACCTTC. This gives the protein CASSGGQTPYGYTF.

The chain recombines TRBV10-3 with TRBJ1-4; no firm D call. V lost 5 bases and J 8 bases, leaving 15 bases between the germline ends. The V gene's germline CDR1 is ENHRY and CDR2 SYGVKD. The CDR3 spans 14 residues. CDR3 in DNA: TGTGCCATCAGTCCTGGGCGGGGAATGGAAAAACTGTTTTTT. Translation: CAISPGRGMEKLFF.

This clone showed up just once. At one end the junction does not follow the germline gene, possibly because of a read error. The chain uses TRBV7-7 and TRBJ2-7; D call uncertain. CDR3 size: 13 residues. The germline CDR1 and CDR2 sequences are SSHAT and FNYEAQ (reference sequence). CDR3 sequence (DNA): TGTGCTAGCAGCGTTGCCTCGGGTTTCGAGCAGTACTTC. Translation: CASSVASGFEQYF.

J is TRBJ1-5 and V is TRBV19; weak D call: TRBD1 (6 bases). Germline V CDR1 and CDR2: LNHDA, SQIVND (reference sequence). CDR3 length: 18 residues. Trimming shortened V by 6 bases and J by 0 bases, and 21 bases separated the two germline ends. In DNA form, the CDR3 reads TGTGCCAGTAGCCTACAGGGCTCCTTTCCTTCTAGCAATCAGCCCCAGCATTTT. This codes for CASSLQGSFPSSNQPQHF.

This clone turned up a few times. The chain is built from TRBV5-1 and TRBJ1-6; TRBD1 agrees at 8 bases. Trimming cost V 0 bases and J 9 bases; bases outside gene matches: 8. The germline V gene has CDR1 SGHRS and CDR2 YFSETQ. The CDR3 runs to 16 residues. The CDR3 here is CASSLAGGRFGSPLHF. The DNA for the CDR3 is TGCGCCAGCAGCTTGGCAGGGGGCCGGTTTGGTTCACCCCTCCACTTT.

A few counts support this clone. The V call is TRBV6-1, the J call TRBJ2-7; no definite D call. V gave up 4 bases and J gave up 2 bases, with 9 bases separating them. The germline V gene has CDR1 MNHNS and CDR2 SASEGT. This CDR3 has 13 residues. The CDR3 coding sequence is TGTGCCAGCAGTGTCAGTTTCACCTACGAGCAGTACTTC. As protein: CASSVSFTYEQYF.

CDR3 in DNA: TGTGCCAGCAGCTTGGGACAGGGTGGGGATGAGCAGTTCTTC. Its protein is CASSLGQGGDEQFF. The chain couples TRBV7-3 to TRBJ2-1; TRBD1 agrees at 9 bases. Trimming cost V 3 bases and J 8 bases; bases outside gene matches: 5. The length of the CDR3 is 14 residues. Germline CDR1 reads SGHTA; CDR2 reads FQGTGA.